Sequencing of this T cell receptor beta chain was carried out in a study of cytomegalovirus exposure and HLA in healthy donors. Study observations and caveats: Per published accounts, TCR beta sequences correctly predicted the HLA-A and HLA-B alleles of most subjects. The authors enumerated 150 to 200 TCR beta chains as linked to cytomegalovirus.

Germline CDR1 is SGDLS and CDR2 is YYNGEE. The CDR3 contains 13 residues. The trim removed 4 bases at V and 8 bases at J, leaving 8 bases unmatched. For this clone: Its antigen is unknown.

Amplification used 60 Vbeta primers and 13 Jbeta primers. Sequenced by immunoSEQ multiplex PCR; TCRdb stores in-frame clones only, minus some. This table holds about 170,000 clones, roughly 70% found once. The chain employs TRBV9 and TRBJ1-2; the match to TRBD1 covers 7 bases. Specimen: PBMCs. The sequence came from a girl aged 5-17 years in good health and CMV-seronegative. The CDR3 loop is CASSKTGAGGYTF. The CDR3 DNA follows: TGTGCCAGCAGCAAAACAGGGGCAGGCGGCTACACCTTC.